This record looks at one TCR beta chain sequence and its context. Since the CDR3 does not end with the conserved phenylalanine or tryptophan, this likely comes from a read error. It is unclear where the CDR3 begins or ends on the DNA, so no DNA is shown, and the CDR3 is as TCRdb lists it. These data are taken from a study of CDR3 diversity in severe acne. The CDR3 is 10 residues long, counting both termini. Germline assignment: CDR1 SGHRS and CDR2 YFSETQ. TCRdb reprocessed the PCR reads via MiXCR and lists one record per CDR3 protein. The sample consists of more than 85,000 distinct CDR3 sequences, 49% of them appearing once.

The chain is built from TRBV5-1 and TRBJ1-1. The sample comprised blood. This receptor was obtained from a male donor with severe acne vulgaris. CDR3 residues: CASSAQTGFS.